This is a list of T cell receptor beta chains from one sample in a study of blood T cell repertoires in COVID-19. The repertoire was sequenced with immunoSEQ multiplex PCR; TCRdb's copy has only in-frame clones and lacks some. The sample holds over 400,000 clones, about 89% seen once. Sequenced input: peripheral blood. The receptors were sampled from a woman between 50 and 59 years old with COVID-19, enrolled during active disease. CDR3s include the opening cysteine and the closing phenylalanine or tryptophan. The order of the fields is J gene, V gene, clone size, D gene, CDR3 protein, CDR3 DNA. A D gene is named only where the DNA matches it firmly. Rows give clone size only sometimes, using once, few, many, or a class for an expanded clone.

TRBJ2-5,TRBV29-1,NA,TRBD1,CSAMGQGLGETQYF,TGCAGCGCTATGGGACAGGGGTTGGGAGAGACCCAGTACTTC
TRBJ1-2,TRBV4-1,NA,NA,CASSQDAAGSYGYTF,TGCGCCAGCAGCCAAGACGCCGCGGGGAGCTATGGCTACACCTTC
TRBJ2-3,TRBV7-2,NA,TRBD2,CASSLDSGGASDTQYF,TGTGCCAGCAGCCTAGACAGCGGGGGGGCCTCAGATACGCAGTATTTT
TRBJ1-2,TRBV5-4,once,NA,CASKGQLDEGYTF,TGTGCCAGCAAAGGACAGTTGGACGAAGGCTACACCTTC
TRBJ1-1,TRBV5-1,once,TRBD1,CASSLRGTVNTEAFF,TGCGCCAGCAGCTTGCGCGGGACAGTAAACACTGAAGCTTTCTTT
TRBJ1-6,TRBV7-8,NA,TRBD1,CASSLTGEGNSPLHF,TGTGCCAGCAGCTTGACAGGGGAGGGCAATTCACCCCTCCACTTT
TRBJ2-7,TRBV7-6,NA,TRBD2,CASSSSGAGATFYEQYF,TGTGCCAGCAGCTCCTCTGGAGCGGGGGCGACCTTCTACGAGCAGTACTTC
TRBJ1-2,TRBV18,many,TRBD1,CASSPPGQGSGGYTF,TGTGCCAGCTCACCACCGGGACAGGGGAGTGGAGGCTACACCTTC
TRBJ2-3,TRBV6-6,NA,TRBD2,CASTAGGTRTDTQYF,TGTGCCAGCACTGCGGGGGGGACTCGCACAGATACGCAGTATTTT
TRBJ2-7,TRBV7-9,NA,NA,CASSFSGAGEQYF,TGTGCCAGCAGCTTTTCAGGGGCAGGGGAGCAGTACTTC
TRBJ1-5,TRBV13,NA,NA,CASSLGRGRQHF,TGTGCCAGCAGCTTAGGTCGGGGAAGACAGCATTTT
TRBJ2-7,TRBV12-3/TRBV12-4,NA,NA,CASSLSQSGQYF,TGTGCCAGCAGTTTATCCCAATCCGGGCAGTACTTC
TRBJ1-1,TRBV7-7,NA,NA,CASSLGQNTEAFF,TGTGCCAGCAGCTTAGGACAGAACACTGAAGCTTTCTTT
TRBJ1-5,TRBV6-1,NA,NA,CASRNRVRDQPQHF,TGTGCCAGCAGAAACAGGGTCCGGGATCAGCCCCAGCATTTT
TRBJ1-1,TRBV5-6,NA,NA,CASSWGDGASEAFF,TGTGCCAGCAGCTGGGGGGACGGGGCTTCTGAAGCTTTCTTT
TRBJ2-7,TRBV5-1,NA,TRBD2,CASSLPGGGTYEQYF,TGCGCCAGCAGCCTTCCTGGGGGGGGAACCTACGAGCAGTACTTC
TRBJ1-2,TRBV28,NA,NA,CASTTGSADSYGYTF,TGTGCCAGCACCACCGGCAGCGCGGACTCCTATGGCTACACCTTC
TRBJ1-2,TRBV19,NA,NA,CASGFGGRDYGYTF,TGTGCCAGTGGGTTCGGGGGGCGCGACTATGGCTACACCTTC
TRBJ2-2,TRBV7-3,once,NA,CASSSRTNTGELFF,TGTGCCAGCAGCTCTAGAACGAACACCGGGGAGCTGTTTTTT
TRBJ2-5,TRBV29-1,NA,NA,CSGSFHQETQYF,TGCAGCGGTAGCTTCCACCAAGAGACCCAGTACTTC
TRBJ1-2,TRBV15,NA,NA,CATSRQGNYGYTF,TGTGCCACCAGCAGACAGGGGAACTATGGCTACACCTTC
TRBJ2-1,TRBV19,NA,TRBD1,CASSPTGGFYNEQFF,TGTGCCAGTAGTCCAACAGGGGGCTTTTACAATGAGCAGTTCTTC
TRBJ2-3,TRBV5-5,NA,TRBD2,CASSPERGWADTQYF,TGTGCCAGCAGCCCCGAGCGGGGATGGGCAGATACGCAGTATTTT
TRBJ2-7,TRBV20-1,once,NA,CSAKTSFEQYF,TGCAGTGCTAAGACTAGTTTCGAGCAGTACTTC
TRBJ2-1,TRBV10-1,NA,NA,CASSEGGDEQFF,TGCGCCAGCAGTGAGGGTGGAGATGAGCAGTTCTTC